This T cell receptor (beta chain) came from a study of T cells in Graves' hyperthyroidism and ophthalmopathy. Duration under 3 months, a NOSPECS grade of at least 4, and a Clinical Activity Score of at least 3 characterized the ophthalmopathy patients. Uncontrolled infection, other autoimmune disease, pregnancy or lactation barred patients from enrollment. Clinical symptoms, serum thyroxine, TRAb, thyroid ultrasound and orbital computed tomography established diagnosis. V trimming: 3 bases; J trimming: 3 bases; junction bases outside the gene matches: 9. Germline CDR1 ENHRY, CDR2 SYGVKD. The CDR3 totals 18 residues. Only one count was recorded for this clonotype. Its antigen remains unknown. General study findings and limits: A model built on 13 V-J features separated ophthalmopathy from stable hyperthyroidism.

It was RNA transcripts that yielded the amplified TCR beta CDR3 regions. RT-PCR in the first round (using the HTBI primer set) targeted the TCR CDR3. Via MiXCR, TCRdb re-called the multiplex PCR reads, giving one row per CDR3 protein. The sample shows 660,000 or so distinct CDR3 sequences, more than 20% of them seen only once. The sequence was collected from a man aged 25 to 40 with Graves' ophthalmopathy. Sequenced input: blood. This chain links TRBV10-3 with TRBJ2-2; 11 nucleotides match TRBD2. Written as DNA, the CDR3 is TGTGCCATCAGTGAAGAGGCTAGCGGGAGGATGGACACCGGGGAGCTGTTTTTT. Protein: CAISEEASGRMDTGELFF.